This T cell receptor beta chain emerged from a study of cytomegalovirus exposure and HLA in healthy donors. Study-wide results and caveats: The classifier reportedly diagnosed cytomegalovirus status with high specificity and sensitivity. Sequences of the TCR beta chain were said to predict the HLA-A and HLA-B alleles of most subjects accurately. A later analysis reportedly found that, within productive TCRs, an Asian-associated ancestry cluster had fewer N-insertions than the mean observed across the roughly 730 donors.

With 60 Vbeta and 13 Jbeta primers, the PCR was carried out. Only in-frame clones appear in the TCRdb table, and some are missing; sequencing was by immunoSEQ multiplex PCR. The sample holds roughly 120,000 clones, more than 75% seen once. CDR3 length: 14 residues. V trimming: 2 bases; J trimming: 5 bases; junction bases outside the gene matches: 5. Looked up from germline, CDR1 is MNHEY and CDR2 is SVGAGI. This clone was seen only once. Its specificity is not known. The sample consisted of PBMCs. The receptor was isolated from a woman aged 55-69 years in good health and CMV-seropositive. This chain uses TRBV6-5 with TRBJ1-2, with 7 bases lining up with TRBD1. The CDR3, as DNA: TGTGCCAGCAGTTACGGAGGGGGCGGGTATGGCTACACCTTC. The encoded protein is CASSYGGGGYGYTF.